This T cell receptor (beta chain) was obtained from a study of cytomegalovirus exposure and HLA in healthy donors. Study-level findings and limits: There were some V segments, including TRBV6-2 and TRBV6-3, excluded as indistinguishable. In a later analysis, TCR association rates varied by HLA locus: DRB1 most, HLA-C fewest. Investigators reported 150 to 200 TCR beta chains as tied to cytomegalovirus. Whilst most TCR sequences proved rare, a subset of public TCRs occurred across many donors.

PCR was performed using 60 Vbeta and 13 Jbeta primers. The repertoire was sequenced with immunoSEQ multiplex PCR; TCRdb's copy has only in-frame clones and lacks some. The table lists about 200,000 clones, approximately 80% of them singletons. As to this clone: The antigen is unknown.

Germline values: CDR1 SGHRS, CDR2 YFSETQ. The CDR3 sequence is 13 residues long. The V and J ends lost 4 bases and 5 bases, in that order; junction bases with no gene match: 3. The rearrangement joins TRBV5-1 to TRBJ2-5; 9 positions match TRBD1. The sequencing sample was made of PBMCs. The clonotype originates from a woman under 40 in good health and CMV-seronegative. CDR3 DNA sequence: TGCGCCAGCAGCCAAACAGGGGGCGAGACCCAGTACTTC. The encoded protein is CASSQTGGETQYF.